A selection of T cell receptor beta chains follows, all from one sample in a study of technical replicates of blood from several donors. Here immunoSEQ multiplex PCR was the method, and the copy in TCRdb shows in-frame clones only, minus some. The table records around 74,000 clones, about 86% of them present only once. Material: PBMCs. The receptors here all came from a human donor in good health. Some clones in this sample may be carry-over from other donors' samples. The CDR3 runs from the conserved cysteine through the conserved F or W. A D gene is named only where the DNA matches it firmly. Clone size is given for some rows only: seen once, a few or many times, or a class if the clone is expanded.

J: TRBJ2-1
D: TRBD2
V: TRBV19
size: NA
CDR3: CASSRGGSRNEQFF
DNA: TGTGCCAGTAGCCGGGGGGGTAGCAGGAATGAGCAGTTCTTC

J: TRBJ2-5
D: NA
V: TRBV5-1
size: NA
CDR3: CASSKDGVQETQYF
DNA: TGCGCCAGCAGCAAGGACGGGGTACAAGAGACCCAGTACTTC

J: TRBJ2-2
D: NA
V: TRBV5-1
size: NA
CDR3: CASSLSLQGRAGELFF
DNA: TGCGCCAGCAGCTTGTCTCTACAGGGTAGAGCCGGGGAGCTGTTTTTT

J: TRBJ2-1
D: NA
V: TRBV29-1
size: NA
CDR3: CSAPEDIGNEQFF
DNA: TGCAGCGCCCCTGAAGACATCGGCAATGAGCAGTTCTTC

J: TRBJ1-4
D: NA
V: TRBV4-1
size: NA
CDR3: CASSLSGGVLEKLFF
DNA: TGCGCCAGCAGCCTCTCTGGCGGGGTTTTAGAAAAACTGTTTTTT

J: TRBJ2-7
D: TRBD1
V: TRBV6-6
size: NA
CDR3: CASSPRDRSSEQYF
DNA: TGTGCCAGCAGTCCCCGGGACAGGTCATCCGAGCAGTACTTC

J: TRBJ2-5
D: NA
V: TRBV19
size: NA
CDR3: CASSMVAAISVAQYF
DNA: TGTGCCAGTAGTATGGTAGCGGCCATTTCAGTGGCCCAGTACTTC

J: TRBJ2-5
D: NA
V: TRBV7-9
size: NA
CDR3: CASSLLRAPGDQYF
DNA: TGTGCCAGCAGCTTATTGCGGGCACCGGGAGACCAGTACTTC

J: TRBJ1-6
D: TRBD1
V: TRBV10-3
size: NA
CDR3: CAISLTGSGSPLHF
DNA: TGTGCCATCAGCCTGACAGGGTCGGGTTCACCCCTCCACTTT

J: TRBJ1-6
D: TRBD1
V: TRBV7-2
size: NA
CDR3: CASSLGQGNTPLHF
DNA: TGTGCCAGCAGCCTGGGACAGGGAAATACACCCCTCCACTTT

J: TRBJ1-2
D: NA
V: TRBV7-3
size: few
CDR3: CASSLAGGFHGYTF
DNA: TGTGCCAGCAGCTTGGCGGGGGGGTTTCATGGCTACACCTTC

J: TRBJ1-1
D: NA
V: TRBV30
size: NA
CDR3: CAWSSGESTEAFF
DNA: TGTGCCTGGAGTTCAGGGGAGTCCACTGAAGCTTTCTTT

J: TRBJ2-3
D: NA
V: TRBV13
size: NA
CDR3: CASSSRRGADTQYF
DNA: TGTGCCAGCAGCTCCCGGCGGGGTGCAGATACGCAGTATTTT

J: TRBJ1-3
D: NA
V: TRBV7-9
size: NA
CDR3: CASSLARGGNTIYF
DNA: TGTGCCAGCAGCTTAGCCCGGGGTGGAAACACCATATATTTT

J: TRBJ2-4
D: TRBD1
V: TRBV12-5
size: NA
CDR3: CASGPGTGENIQYF
DNA: TGTGCTAGTGGCCCCGGGACAGGAGAAAACATTCAGTACTTC

J: TRBJ2-1
D: TRBD2
V: TRBV7-2
size: NA
CDR3: CASSYLAGGINEQFF
DNA: TGTGCCAGCAGCTACCTAGCGGGGGGTATCAATGAGCAGTTCTTC

J: TRBJ2-1
D: NA
V: TRBV27
size: NA
CDR3: CASSYEGGLSEYNEQFF
DNA: TGTGCCAGCAGTTATGAGGGGGGGCTATCCGAATACAATGAGCAGTTCTTC

J: TRBJ2-2
D: TRBD2
V: TRBV4-2
size: NA
CDR3: CASSQMREGTGELFF
DNA: TGTGCCAGCAGCCAAATGCGGGAGGGAACCGGGGAGCTGTTTTTT

J: TRBJ2-1
D: TRBD1
V: TRBV9
size: NA
CDR3: CASSVGQGARNEQFF
DNA: TGTGCCAGCAGCGTAGGCCAGGGGGCTCGCAATGAGCAGTTCTTC

J: TRBJ1-2
D: TRBD1
V: TRBV6-6
size: NA
CDR3: CASSYSRGTANYGYTF
DNA: TGTGCCAGCAGTTACTCGAGGGGGACAGCTAACTATGGCTACACCTTC

J: TRBJ2-7
D: NA
V: TRBV2
size: NA
CDR3: CASSLLQGSNEQYF
DNA: TGTGCCAGCAGTCTGCTACAGGGATCAAACGAGCAGTACTTC

J: TRBJ1-3
D: NA
V: TRBV21-1
size: NA
CDR3: CASSIGAGGPGNTIYF
DNA: TGTGCCAGCAGCATAGGGGCGGGGGGACCTGGAAACACCATATATTTT

J: TRBJ2-5
D: NA
V: TRBV29-1
size: NA
CDR3: CSVEDRDYQETQYF
DNA: TGCAGCGTTGAAGATCGGGATTACCAAGAGACCCAGTACTTC

J: TRBJ2-2
D: TRBD2
V: TRBV25-1
size: NA
CDR3: CANSTSGGGDRGELFF
DNA: TGTGCCAACTCGACTAGCGGCGGAGGGGATAGAGGGGAGCTGTTTTTT